The rows below give T cell receptor beta chains drawn from one sample of a study of CD8 T cells in ankylosing spondylitis. MiXCR was run by TCRdb on the 5' RACE reads, yielding one entry per CDR3 protein. This table has about 750,000 distinct CDR3 sequences, 15% to 20% appearing once. The sequencing input was blood, either unsorted or a sorted T cell fraction (not recorded which). Source of these receptors: a male donor with ankylosing spondylitis. CDR3s include the opening cysteine and the closing phenylalanine or tryptophan. The D gene is left open where the match is weak. Where a row states a size, it is once, few, many or the class of an expanded clone; other rows omit it.

j_gene | d_gene | abundance | v_gene | CDR3aa | CDR3nt
TRBJ1-3 | . | . | TRBV11-2 | CASSSRDRGNTIYF | TGTGCCAGCAGCTCCAGGGACCGTGGAAACACCATATATTTT
TRBJ1-5 | TRBD1 | . | TRBV27 | CASRDRGPTNQPQHF | TGTGCCAGCAGGGACAGGGGGCCGACCAATCAGCCCCAGCATTTT
TRBJ1-2 | . | few | TRBV30 | CAWSVGGSFYGYTF | TGTGCCTGGAGTGTAGGGGGTTCGTTCTATGGCTACACCTTC
TRBJ1-1 | TRBD1 | once | TRBV4-1 | CASSQEPPDRVTEAFF | TGCGCCAGCAGCCAGGAACCTCCAGACAGGGTAACTGAAGCTTTCTTT
TRBJ1-3 | . | few | TRBV7-7 | CASSSGPHSGNTIYF | TGTGCCAGCAGCTCGGGACCACACTCTGGAAACACCATATATTTT
TRBJ2-1 | . | few | TRBV12-1 | CASSLPSGRESYNEQFF | TGTGCCAGCAGCTTACCTAGCGGGAGGGAGTCCTACAATGAGCAGTTCTTC
TRBJ2-2 | TRBD2 | . | TRBV10-3 | CAIGRGAGELFF | TGTGCCATCGGACGGGGGGCCGGGGAGCTGTTTTTT
TRBJ1-1 | . | . | TRBV11-2 | CASSFSWPNTEAFF | TGTGCCAGCAGCTTTTCCTGGCCGAACACTGAAGCTTTCTTT
TRBJ2-3 | TRBD2 | few | TRBV20-1 | CSARWTSGEYTDTQYF | TGCAGTGCTAGATGGACTAGCGGGGAGTACACAGATACGCAGTATTTT
TRBJ2-2 | TRBD1 | . | TRBV28 | CASSTPGTGSNTGELFF | TGTGCCAGCAGTACTCCCGGGACAGGGAGTAACACCGGGGAGCTGTTTTTT
TRBJ2-7 | TRBD1 | few | TRBV20-1 | CSAASPRTGIYEQYF | TGCAGTGCTGCCTCACCCCGGACAGGGATTTACGAGCAGTACTTC
TRBJ2-6 | . | few | TRBV5-1 | CASSLDGGSYSGANVLTF | TGCGCCAGCAGCTTGGATGGGGGCTCGTACTCTGGGGCCAACGTCCTGACTTTC
TRBJ2-1 | TRBD2 | . | TRBV30 | CAWSVRRGNYNEQFF | TGTGCCTGGAGTGTACGGCGGGGGAACTACAATGAGCAGTTCTTC
TRBJ1-5 | . | . | TRBV5-8 | CASSWGRSRNQPQHF | TGTGCCAGCAGCTGGGGGAGGTCGCGCAATCAGCCCCAGCATTTT
TRBJ1-2 | TRBD1 | . | TRBV6-1 | CASRGVPTGEKGYTF | TGTGCCAGCCGCGGGGTTCCAACAGGGGAAAAGGGCTACACCTTC
TRBJ2-3 | TRBD1 | . | TRBV5-1 | CASSMQGAGTDTQYF | TGCGCCAGCAGCATGCAGGGGGCCGGCACAGATACGCAGTATTTT
TRBJ1-5 | TRBD1 | few | TRBV28 | CASSLRGQGSNQPQHF | TGTGCCAGCAGTTTACGCGGACAGGGAAGCAATCAGCCCCAGCATTTT
TRBJ1-2 | . | many | TRBV28 | CASSWGTPHTF | TGTGCCAGCAGTTGGGGGACACCTCACACCTTC
TRBJ2-5 | . | . | TRBV27 | CASSDTRLGETQYF | TGTGCCAGCAGTGATACACGGCTGGGGGAGACCCAGTACTTC
TRBJ2-1 | . | . | TRBV3-1 | CASSQDPQRGRFF | TGTGCCAGCAGCCAAGATCCCCAGAGGGGTAGGTTCTTC
TRBJ1-1 | . | . | TRBV5-4 | CASSFADGTEAFF | TGTGCCAGCAGCTTCGCGGACGGAACTGAAGCTTTCTTT
TRBJ2-2 | . | few | TRBV6-5 | CASSYRQSTGELFF | TGTGCCAGCAGTTACCGACAGAGCACCGGGGAGCTGTTTTTT
TRBJ2-7 | TRBD1 | few | TRBV9 | CASSDRDRGVYEQYF | TGTGCCAGCAGCGACCGGGACAGGGGGGTTTACGAGCAGTACTTC
TRBJ2-1 | TRBD2 | many | TRBV20-1 | CSAGDKLAGTSSYNEQFF | TGCAGTGCTGGAGACAAACTAGCGGGGACGAGCTCCTACAATGAGCAGTTCTTC
TRBJ1-6 | . | . | TRBV4-1 | CASRHSSGDSPLHF | TGCGCCAGCAGGCACTCTTCAGGGGATTCACCCCTCCACTTT
TRBJ1-2 | . | . | TRBV7-9 | CASSLWPGMVDYGYTF | TGTGCCAGCAGCTTATGGCCTGGGATGGTGGACTATGGCTACACCTTC
TRBJ2-1 | . | . | TRBV29-1 | CSVIGGVQASYNEQFF | TGCAGCGTCATAGGGGGAGTACAGGCCTCCTACAATGAGCAGTTCTTC
TRBJ2-3 | . | . | TRBV27 | CAGSAENREDTQYF | TGTGCCGGCAGTGCAGAAAACAGGGAAGATACGCAGTATTTT
TRBJ2-7 | . | many | TRBV6-1 | CASSEEFVQDLVF | TGTGCCAGCAGTGAAGAGTTTGTACAGGACCTAGTCTTT
TRBJ1-1 | TRBD1 | . | TRBV6-2/TRBV6-3 | CASSTQGATEAFF | TGTGCCAGCAGTACACAGGGGGCGACTGAAGCTTTCTTT
TRBJ1-1 | . | few | TRBV20-1 | CSAKFGQGNTEAFF | TGCAGTGCTAAATTCGGTCAGGGAAACACTGAAGCTTTCTTT
TRBJ2-4 | . | few | TRBV14 | CASSQGGAGRQNIQYF | TGTGCCAGCAGCCAAGGTGGGGCCGGGCGACAAAACATTCAGTACTTC
TRBJ2-1 | TRBD1 | many | TRBV20-1 | CSASGQGGNEQFF | TGCAGTGCATCGGGACAGGGAGGAAATGAGCAGTTCTTC
TRBJ2-3 | . | . | TRBV18 | CASSPRDLVWNTQYF | TGTGCCAGCTCACCCCGGGACCTCGTATGGAATACGCAGTATTTT
TRBJ1-2 | TRBD1 | . | TRBV24-1 | CATSDGQGGVYGYTF | TGTGCCACCAGTGATGGACAGGGGGGCGTCTATGGCTACACCTTC
TRBJ1-3 | . | . | TRBV30 | CAWSGPVSGNTIYF | TGTGCCTGGAGTGGCCCAGTCTCTGGAAACACCATATATTTT
TRBJ1-3 | . | . | TRBV7-2 | CASSQGQTPGNTIYF | TGTGCCAGCAGCCAGGGGCAAACCCCCGGAAACACCATATATTTT
TRBJ2-3 | TRBD2 | . | TRBV12-3/TRBV12-4 | CASSLGGSGSQDTQYF | TGTGCCAGCAGTTTAGGTGGTAGCGGGAGTCAAGATACGCAGTATTTT
TRBJ2-5 | . | few | TRBV10-3 | CAISEGKETQYF | TGTGCCATCAGTGAGGGGAAAGAGACCCAGTACTTC
TRBJ2-2 | . | few | TRBV4-1 | CASSQAPHGLANTGELFF | TGCGCCAGCAGCCAAGCCCCCCACGGGCTCGCGAACACCGGGGAGCTGTTTTTT
TRBJ2-7 | . | . | TRBV6-5 | CASSYSGGASSYEQYF | TGTGCCAGCAGTTACTCCGGCGGGGCCAGCTCCTACGAGCAGTACTTC
TRBJ2-3 | . | . | TRBV7-6 | CASSPRDTTTDTQYF | TGTGCCAGCAGCCCGCGGGACACGACCACAGATACGCAGTATTTT
TRBJ1-4 | . | . | TRBV2 | CASSVAATNEKLFF | TGTGCCAGCAGTGTTGCTGCAACTAATGAAAAACTGTTTTTT
TRBJ2-4 | TRBD1 | many | TRBV20-1 | CSASPYRGVGNIQYF | TGCAGTGCTAGCCCCTACAGGGGTGTCGGAAACATTCAGTACTTC
TRBJ2-5 | TRBD1 | . | TRBV29-1 | CSVEDGQGYSETQYF | TGCAGCGTTGAAGATGGACAGGGTTATTCAGAGACCCAGTACTTC
TRBJ1-5 | TRBD1 | . | TRBV4-1 | CASSPTGQSNQPQHF | TGCGCCAGCAGCCCGACGGGACAGAGCAATCAGCCCCAGCATTTT
TRBJ2-2 | . | many | TRBV5-1 | CASSLTANTGELFF | TGCGCCAGCAGCCTGACCGCGAACACCGGGGAGCTGTTTTTT
TRBJ2-1 | . | . | TRBV29-1 | CSVEDTRSNEQFF | TGCAGCGTTGAAGATACGCGCAGCAATGAGCAGTTCTTC
TRBJ2-5 | TRBD2 | . | TRBV11-2 | CASSLGTSGGLYQETQYF | TGTGCCAGCAGCTTAGGGACTAGCGGGGGGCTATACCAAGAGACCCAGTACTTC
TRBJ2-1 | TRBD2 | . | TRBV7-2 | CASSLGGSKVF | TGTGCCAGCAGCTTAGGCGGGAGCAAGGTCTTC
TRBJ2-1 | . | . | TRBV2 | CASTLGIAEYNEQFF | TGTGCCAGCACCCTGGGAATAGCGGAGTACAATGAGCAGTTCTTC
TRBJ1-1 | . | . | TRBV5-1 | CASSPGDGRMNTEAFF | TGCGCCAGCAGCCCCGGGGACGGCCGAATGAACACTGAAGCTTTCTTT
TRBJ2-7 | TRBD1 | . | TRBV29-1 | CSFRQGGRDEQYF | TGCAGCTTTCGACAGGGGGGAAGGGACGAGCAGTACTTC
TRBJ2-2 | . | many | TRBV20-1 | CSASPLHDTGELFF | TGCAGTGCTAGCCCCCTACACGACACCGGGGAGCTGTTTTTT
TRBJ1-1 | TRBD1 | many | TRBV6-1 | CASTETGRGNTEAFF | TGTGCCAGCACCGAGACAGGGCGCGGCAACACTGAAGCTTTCTTT